This T cell receptor (beta chain) was found in a study of identical twins. Addition of a universal primer site occurred through template switching, and cDNA carried unique molecular identifiers. TCRdb recomputed calls from the 5' RACE reads with MiXCR, one row per CDR3 protein. This sample carries roughly 720,000 distinct CDR3 sequences, approximately 18% of them seen once, and the ten largest clones take about 12%. Between the trimmed V and J ends, which lost 3 bases and 7 bases, there was a span of 16 bases. The CDR3 runs to 14 residues. The V gene's germline CDR1 is SGHRS and CDR2 YFSETQ. This sample also appeared in a second study, on T cells expressing NK-cell markers. This second study says: Obtained from sorted CD3+CD56+NKG2C+, CD3+CD56+NKG2C- and CD3+CD56-NKG2C+ T cells were the TCR beta repertoires. Where a handful of donors were concerned, these clonotypes also led the CD3+CD56-NKG2C+ fraction.

The sequencing input was PBMCs. This TCR derives from a woman aged 18-35 years in good health. The chain employs TRBV5-1 and TRBJ2-5; D is possibly TRBD1 or TRBD2 (5 bases each). The CDR3 DNA reads TGCGCCAGCAGCTCCGGAGTAGAGGGGAGGACCCAGTACTTC. It translates to CASSSGVEGRTQYF.